This T cell receptor beta chain was retrieved from a study of cytomegalovirus exposure and HLA in healthy donors. CDR1 and CDR2 (germline): MNHEY, SVGAGI. Trimming removed 7 bases at V and 5 bases at J, with 21 bases between. This CDR3 has 15 amino acids. Primers: 60 Vbeta forward and 13 Jbeta reverse. The protocol was immunoSEQ multiplex PCR, while the TCRdb copy is restricted to in-frame clones and leaves out a portion. The sample contains roughly 200,000 clones, approximately 80% of which appear only once. The gene calls are TRBV6-5 and TRBJ2-7; D is perhaps TRBD1 (6 bases). This clonotype was sampled from a middle-aged man in good health and CMV-seronegative. Source material: PBMCs. This CDR3 is CASTPGTKLTHEQYF. The DNA for the CDR3 is TGTGCCAGCACCCCAGGGACAAAGCTAACCCACGAGCAGTACTTC.